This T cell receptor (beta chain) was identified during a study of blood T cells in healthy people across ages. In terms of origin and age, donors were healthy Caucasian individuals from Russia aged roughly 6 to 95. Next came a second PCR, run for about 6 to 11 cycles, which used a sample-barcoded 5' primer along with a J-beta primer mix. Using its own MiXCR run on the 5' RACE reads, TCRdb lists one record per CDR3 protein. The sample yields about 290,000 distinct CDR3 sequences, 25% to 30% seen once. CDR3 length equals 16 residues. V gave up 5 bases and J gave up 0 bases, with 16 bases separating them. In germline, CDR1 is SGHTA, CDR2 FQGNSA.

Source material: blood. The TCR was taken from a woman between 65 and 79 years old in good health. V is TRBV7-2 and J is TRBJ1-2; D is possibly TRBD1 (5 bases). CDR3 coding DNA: TGTGCCAGCAGCCCCCAGGGTGGGTCGGCTAACTATGGCTACACCTTC. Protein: CASSPQGGSANYGYTF.